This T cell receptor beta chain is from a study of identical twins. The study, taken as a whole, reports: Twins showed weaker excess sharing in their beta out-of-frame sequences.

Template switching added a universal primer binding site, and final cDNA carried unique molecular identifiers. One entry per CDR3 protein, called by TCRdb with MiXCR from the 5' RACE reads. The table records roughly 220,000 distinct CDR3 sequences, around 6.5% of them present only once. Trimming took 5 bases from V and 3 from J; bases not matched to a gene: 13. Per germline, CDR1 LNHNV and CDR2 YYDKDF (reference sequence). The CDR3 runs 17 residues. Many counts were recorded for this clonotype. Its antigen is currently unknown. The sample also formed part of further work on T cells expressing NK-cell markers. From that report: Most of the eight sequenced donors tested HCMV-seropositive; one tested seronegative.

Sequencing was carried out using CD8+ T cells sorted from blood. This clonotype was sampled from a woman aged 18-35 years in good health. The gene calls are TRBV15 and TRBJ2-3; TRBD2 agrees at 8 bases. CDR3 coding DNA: TGTGCCACCAGCCCTATCGGGCTAGCGGGTACAACAGATACGCAGTATTTT. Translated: CATSPIGLAGTTDTQYF.